The rows below give T cell receptor beta chains drawn from one sample of a study of T cells in tuberculosis. This table comes from immunoSEQ multiplex PCR, and its TCRdb copy is limited to in-frame clones, with some not included. The table records tens of thousands of clones, roughly nine tenths of them present only once. The sample in question was PBMCs, obtained at tuberculosis diagnosis. The receptor source for this set is an adult with tuberculosis. Some clones in this sample may be carry-over from other donors' samples. CDR3s include the opening cysteine and the closing phenylalanine or tryptophan. The order of the fields is D gene, V gene, J gene, clone size, CDR3 protein, CDR3 DNA. A D gene is named only where the DNA matches it firmly. Only some rows state a clone size, as once, few, many or a class for expanded clones.

NA,TRBV27,TRBJ1-2,NA,CASSFTGFYGYTF,TGTGCCAGCAGTTTCACAGGTTTCTATGGCTACACCTTC
TRBD1,TRBV27,TRBJ1-4,NA,CASSPYTGTGDEKLFF,TGTGCCAGCAGTCCATATACCGGGACAGGGGATGAAAAACTGTTTTTT
NA,TRBV6-1,TRBJ1-5,once,CASSEARISRAPSNQPQHF,TGTGCCAGCAGTGAAGCGCGGATATCCAGGGCCCCTAGCAATCAGCCCCAGCATTTT
NA,TRBV5-1,TRBJ1-6,NA,CASSLRSGRSSPLHF,TGCGCCAGCAGCTTGAGGTCAGGGAGGTCTTCACCCCTCCACTTT
NA,TRBV7-9,TRBJ2-2,once,CASSPFVPGELFF,TGTGCCAGCAGCCCGTTCGTTCCCGGGGAGCTGTTTTTT
NA,TRBV7-3,TRBJ2-6,NA,CASSERQPATGANVLTF,TGTGCCAGCAGCGAAAGACAGCCCGCAACCGGGGCCAACGTCCTGACTTTC
NA,TRBV10-3,TRBJ1-2,NA,CATRTTTGEANYGYTF,TGTGCCACACGAACAACTACAGGAGAGGCTAACTATGGCTACACCTTC
NA,TRBV11-2,TRBJ2-7,NA,CASSLDLGGIYEQYF,TGTGCCAGCAGCTTAGATTTGGGGGGAATCTACGAGCAGTACTTC
TRBD1,TRBV7-9,TRBJ1-2,NA,CASSRGQAERSYGYTF,TGTGCCAGCAGCCGCGGACAGGCGGAACGGAGCTATGGCTACACCTTC
TRBD1,TRBV7-6,TRBJ1-5,NA,CASSPGTGGNQPQHF,TGTGCCAGCAGCCCCGGGACAGGCGGCAATCAGCCCCAGCATTTT
NA,TRBV11-2,TRBJ2-2,once,CASSLGSMLEAGELFF,TGTGCCAGCAGCTTAGGTAGTATGTTGGAGGCCGGGGAGCTGTTTTTT
TRBD1,TRBV14,TRBJ2-7,NA,CASSPGTGSYEQYF,TGTGCCAGCAGCCCCGGGACAGGGTCCTACGAGCAGTACTTC
NA,TRBV19,TRBJ1-5,NA,CASSLGGTPGNQPQHF,TGTGCCAGTAGTCTGGGAGGGACACCGGGCAATCAGCCCCAGCATTTT
NA,TRBV14,TRBJ2-1,once,CASSQRGGLGNEQFF,TGTGCCAGCAGCCAAAGGGGGGGCTTAGGGAATGAGCAGTTCTTC
NA,TRBV19,TRBJ2-7,NA,CASSWAGKPYEQYF,TGTGCCAGTAGCTGGGCAGGGAAACCCTACGAGCAGTACTTC
NA,TRBV4-1,TRBJ1-1,NA,CASSQIGIGGDRSSFTEAFF,TGCGCCAGCAGCCAAATAGGTATCGGGGGAGATCGATCGTCCTTCACTGAAGCTTTCTTT
NA,TRBV18,TRBJ2-7,NA,CASSPSSYEQYF,TGTGCCAGCTCACCCAGCTCCTACGAGCAGTACTTC
TRBD2,TRBV5-6,TRBJ2-1,few,CASSLVTSGGADNEQFF,TGTGCCAGCAGCTTGGTGACTAGCGGGGGGGCCGATAATGAGCAGTTCTTC
NA,TRBV6-1,TRBJ1-1,NA,CASTEDRSLNTEAFF,TGTGCCAGCACCGAAGACAGGTCTTTGAACACTGAAGCTTTCTTT
NA,TRBV30,TRBJ2-2,NA,CAWIDTGELFF,TGTGCCTGGATAGACACCGGGGAGCTGTTTTTT
TRBD1,TRBV19,TRBJ1-1,NA,CASSIGTGATEAFF,TGTGCCAGTAGTATAGGGACAGGGGCCACTGAAGCTTTCTTT
NA,TRBV29-1,TRBJ1-5,once,CSVTVGALNQPQHF,TGCAGCGTCACTGTAGGGGCATTAAATCAGCCCCAGCATTTT
TRBD1,TRBV6-1,TRBJ1-1,NA,CASSTRQGMNTEAFF,TGTGCCAGCAGCACACGACAGGGAATGAACACTGAAGCTTTCTTT
TRBD1,TRBV2,TRBJ1-2,NA,CASSGQGALNYGYTF,TGTGCCAGCAGTGGGCAGGGGGCCTTGAACTATGGCTACACCTTC
NA,TRBV6-1,TRBJ2-3,NA,CASRISTGLVDTQYF,TGTGCCAGCAGGATATCAACAGGGTTAGTAGATACGCAGTATTTT
TRBD2,TRBV27,TRBJ2-3,NA,CASGSGGAVTQYF,TGTGCCAGCGGAAGCGGGGGGGCAGTTACGCAGTATTTT
TRBD1,TRBV5-5,TRBJ1-6,NA,CASSFWTGVDSPLHF,TGTGCCAGCAGCTTTTGGACAGGGGTAGATTCACCCCTCCACTTT
NA,TRBV27,TRBJ2-7,NA,CASNRRGGAIEQYF,TGTGCCAGCAACAGAAGGGGGGGGGCGATCGAGCAGTACTTC